This T cell receptor beta chain was sequenced in a study of resident and recirculating memory T cells in vitiligo. For the study at large: Each patient gave two lesional and two nonlesional epidermal shave biopsies, plus PBMCs. The samples were homogenized without cell sorting before genomic DNA extraction. Whole-study findings and limits: Vitiligo lesions lacked a unique dominant clone, and clonality varied.

No vitiligo treatment was given during the prior three months. The protocol was immunoSEQ multiplex PCR, while the TCRdb copy is restricted to in-frame clones and leaves out a portion. The sample yields tens of thousands of clones, approximately 91% seen once. V was shortened by 4 bases and J by 0 bases, with 5 bases between the two germline ends. The germline CDR1 and CDR2 sequences are KGHSH and LQKENI. This CDR3 is 13 amino acids long. On this clone: Its antigen is unidentified.

This receptor was taken from a male donor with vitiligo. What was sequenced was blood. The genes are TRBV18 and TRBJ2-3; no definite D call. The CDR3 reads CASSRASTDTQYF. Written as DNA, the CDR3 is TGTGCCAGCTCACGGGCTAGCACAGATACGCAGTATTTT.